This TCR beta chain was retrieved from a study of technical replicates of blood from a few donors. The germline V and J ends were trimmed by 1 base and 5 bases, with 11 bases remaining between them. Germline CDR1 and CDR2: SGHTA and FQGNSA. The CDR3 is 14 amino acids. The protocol was immunoSEQ multiplex PCR, while the TCRdb copy is restricted to in-frame clones and leaves out a portion. The table shows roughly 57,000 clones, with about 95% occurring only once. The TCR was taken from a human donor in good health. Some clones in this sample may be carry-over from other donors' samples. This chain connects TRBV7-2 to TRBJ1-2; TRBD1 is a possible D gene (6 bases). The material sequenced was PBMCs. CDR3 bases: TGTGCCAGCAGCTTAGAGGCAGGGGAATATGGCTACACCTTC. It specifies CASSLEAGEYGYTF.